Listed below are T cell receptor beta chains from one sample, sequenced in a study of cytomegalovirus exposure and HLA in healthy donors. TCRdb keeps only in-frame clones here, not all; method: immunoSEQ multiplex PCR. The sample yields under 200,000 clones, 81% seen once. The specimen was PBMCs. The receptors here all came from a woman under 30 in good health and CMV-seronegative. Each CDR3 is given with its conserved first and last residue. Fields, in order: CDR3 protein, V gene, J gene.

cdr3_aa: CASSLVFRQPQHF
v_call: TRBV5-1
j_call: TRBJ1-5

cdr3_aa: CASRPTSGSYNEQFF
v_call: TRBV7-8
j_call: TRBJ2-1

cdr3_aa: CASSYDSAYEQYF
v_call: TRBV6-5
j_call: TRBJ2-7

cdr3_aa: CASSSAGTGDNEQFF
v_call: TRBV28
j_call: TRBJ2-1

cdr3_aa: CASNREGSYNEQFF
v_call: TRBV25-1
j_call: TRBJ2-1

cdr3_aa: CASSSPAQPQHF
v_call: TRBV27
j_call: TRBJ1-5

cdr3_aa: CASSPLAGVNTGELFF
v_call: TRBV5-1
j_call: TRBJ2-2

cdr3_aa: CASSLDGRAYEQYF
v_call: TRBV28
j_call: TRBJ2-7

cdr3_aa: CASSFPGTLYGYTF
v_call: TRBV11-2
j_call: TRBJ1-2

cdr3_aa: CASSADRGTGELFF
v_call: TRBV25-1
j_call: TRBJ2-2

cdr3_aa: CASSHGWDRGRSNYGYTF
v_call: TRBV5-6
j_call: TRBJ1-2

cdr3_aa: CAISDSGLPYGYTF
v_call: TRBV10-3
j_call: TRBJ1-2

cdr3_aa: CASSQDLTGEDSGANVLTF
v_call: TRBV4-1
j_call: TRBJ2-6